These T cell receptor beta chains were read from a single sample in a study of blood T cells in healthy people across ages. Each CDR3 protein is one row after TCRdb ran MiXCR on the 5' RACE reads. Among some 1.8 million distinct CDR3 sequences listed, 35% to 50% were seen once. Sequencing was performed on blood. These receptors were taken from a human donor in good health. Both conserved end residues are part of each CDR3. A D gene is named only where the DNA matches it firmly. Clone size is not always given. Where it is, it says once, few, many or a class for expanded clones.

TRBJ2-3,TRBV12-3/TRBV12-4,TRBD2,-,TGTGCCAGCAGGCCAGGGGCGGGGGGCCTGCTTCGCACAGATACGCAGTATTTT,CASRPGAGGLLRTDTQYF
TRBJ2-3,TRBV27,TRBD2,-,TGTGCCAGCAAAGCTAGCGGGGGGCTCAGCACAGATACGCAGTATTTT,CASKASGGLSTDTQYF
TRBJ1-1,TRBV6-1,TRBD1,-,TGTGCCAGCAGTGACCTGACAGGGGGCGGGAACACTGAAGCTTTCTTT,CASSDLTGGGNTEAFF
TRBJ2-7,TRBV15,TRBD1,-,TGTGCCACCAGCAGGGGCCAGATGGGACAGGGCTACGAGCAGTACTTC,CATSRGQMGQGYEQYF
TRBJ2-7,TRBV7-2,-,-,TGTGCCAACAGCCGCGGGGAGGTCTACGAGCAGTACTTC,CANSRGEVYEQYF
TRBJ2-3,TRBV30,-,-,TGTGCCTGGAGCAGCGGCACAGATACGCAGTATTTT,CAWSSGTDTQYF
TRBJ1-2,TRBV7-2,-,-,TGTGCCGGCAGCTTATTCGGACAGAACTCAAGGGATGGCTACACCTTC,CAGSLFGQNSRDGYTF
TRBJ2-3,TRBV25-1,-,once,TGTGCCAGCAGTGCGGCGGCGTCAGCGGATACGCAGTATTTT,CASSAAASADTQYF
TRBJ2-7,TRBV29-1,-,many,TGCAGCGTTGGGGTAGGGCCCTACGAGCAGTACTTC,CSVGVGPYEQYF
TRBJ2-7,TRBV18,-,few,TGTGCCAGCTCACCCCAGCCCACCGATACCTACGAGCAGTACTTC,CASSPQPTDTYEQYF
TRBJ1-2,TRBV7-3,-,few,TGTGCCAGCAGACGTTCGGGGGACCTTCCGGGCGGCTACACCTTC,CASRRSGDLPGGYTF
TRBJ1-1,TRBV7-2,-,-,TGTGCCAGCAGCCACCGGGGGGGACGGGACACTGAAGCTTTCTTT,CASSHRGGRDTEAFF
TRBJ2-7,TRBV10-3,-,few,TGTGCCATCGGGCAGACCTCATACGAGCAGTACTTC,CAIGQTSYEQYF
TRBJ1-5,TRBV27,TRBD1,-,TGTGCCAGCAGACGATGGACAGGCAGCAATCAGCCCCAGCATTTT,CASRRWTGSNQPQHF
TRBJ2-4,TRBV4-1,TRBD2,-,TGCGCCAGCAGCGCTACTAGCGGGGGCCACGACGGGTACTTC,CASSATSGGHDGYF
TRBJ2-2,TRBV5-1,-,-,TGCGCCAGCAGCTTGGTCGCAGCCTCGAACACCGGGGAGCTGTTTTTT,CASSLVAASNTGELFF
TRBJ2-1,TRBV5-1,-,-,TGCGCCAGCAAGGATCAAGGGGCGAACAATGAGCAGTTCTTC,CASKDQGANNEQFF
TRBJ2-1,TRBV3-1,-,few,TGTGCCAGCAGCCATAGGGGGGACTCCTACAATGAGCAGTTCTTC,CASSHRGDSYNEQFF
TRBJ1-5,TRBV9,TRBD1,-,TGTGCCAGCAGCGTAGGACAGGGGGGCAATCAGCCCCAGCATTTT,CASSVGQGGNQPQHF
TRBJ1-5,TRBV20-1,-,-,TGCAGTGCCCTGAAGGGGGGCCTAGGAGGGAGCAATCAGCCCCAGCATTTT,CSALKGGLGGSNQPQHF
TRBJ2-2,TRBV14,-,few,TGTGCCAGCAGCCAAGCGGGCCGGGTCGGGACCGGGGAGCTGTTTTTT,CASSQAGRVGTGELFF
TRBJ2-3,TRBV7-9,-,few,TGTGCCAGCAGCCCCGGACTCTCCAGGTACACAGATACGCAGTATTTT,CASSPGLSRYTDTQYF
TRBJ2-1,TRBV7-2,TRBD2,-,TGTGCCAGCAGCTTGCGGGGGGCCATGAATGAGCAGTTCTTC,CASSLRGAMNEQFF
TRBJ1-4,TRBV7-2,-,-,TGTGCCAGCAGCTTATCCCCCACTAATGAAAAACGGTTTTTT,CASSLSPTNEKRFF